This T cell receptor beta chain was obtained from a study of cytomegalovirus exposure and HLA in healthy donors. General study results and limits: Roughly uniform sequencing depth across donors was assumed, possibly incorrectly. A later analysis by the authors found several of the most significant clusters apparently linked to common viral pathogens.

Germline values: CDR1 MNHNY, CDR2 SVGAGI (reference sequence). This CDR3 spans 13 amino acids. V dropped 8 bases and J dropped 1 base, with 12 bases sitting between them. PCR amplification relied on 60 Vbeta primers (plus 13 Jbeta primers). Libraries were prepared by immunoSEQ multiplex PCR; TCRdb keeps only in-frame clonotypes and omits some of them. The sample consists of over 150,000 clones, around 88% of them appearing once. Regarding this clone: Its specificity is not known.

V and J are TRBV6-6 and TRBJ2-7, with a weak D call TRBD2 (5 bases). The origin of this receptor is a woman aged 30 to 39 in good health and CMV-seronegative. Sequencing was carried out using PBMCs. DNA for the CDR3: TGTGCCAGCGGAGGTATCCAATCCTACGAGCAGTACTTC. Encoded protein: CASGGIQSYEQYF.